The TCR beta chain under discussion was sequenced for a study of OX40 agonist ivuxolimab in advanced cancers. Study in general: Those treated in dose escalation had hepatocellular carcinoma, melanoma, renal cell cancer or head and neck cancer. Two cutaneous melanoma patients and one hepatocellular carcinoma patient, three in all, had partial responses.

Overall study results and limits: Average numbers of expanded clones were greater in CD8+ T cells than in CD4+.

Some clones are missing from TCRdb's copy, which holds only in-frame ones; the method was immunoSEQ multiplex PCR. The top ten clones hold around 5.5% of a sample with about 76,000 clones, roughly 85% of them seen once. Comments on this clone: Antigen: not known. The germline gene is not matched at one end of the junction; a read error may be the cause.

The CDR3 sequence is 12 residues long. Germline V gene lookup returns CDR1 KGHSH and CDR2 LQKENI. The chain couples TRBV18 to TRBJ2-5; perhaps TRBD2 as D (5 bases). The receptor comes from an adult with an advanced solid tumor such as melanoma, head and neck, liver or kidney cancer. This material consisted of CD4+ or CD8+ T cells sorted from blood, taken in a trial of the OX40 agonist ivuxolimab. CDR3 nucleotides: TGTGCCAGCTCACCGGCCAGCGATAACGGGGACTTC. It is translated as CASSPASDNGDF.